This T cell receptor beta chain derives from a study of blood T cell repertoires in COVID-19. About the research overall: The United States, Italy and Spain supplied acute and convalescent COVID-19 samples. T cells, B-cell-depleted T cells, or PBMCs provided the cDNA or gDNA that served as material.

V lost 1 base and J 1 base, leaving 8 bases between the germline ends. Germline-derived CDR1 and CDR2 are KGHSH and LQKENI. The CDR3 totals 15 residues. The assay was immunoSEQ multiplex PCR, and TCRdb's table has in-frame clones only and misses some. This repertoire shows 150,000 to 200,000 clones, around 77% found once; its top ten account for about 7%. This rearrangement joins TRBV18 to TRBJ1-5, with unresolved D. Material for sequencing was peripheral blood. This clonotype was obtained from a man in his 70s with active or convalescent COVID-19. CDR3 sequence: CASSPQVSSNQPQHF. CDR3 nucleotide sequence: TGTGCCAGCTCACCACAGGTTAGCAGCAATCAGCCCCAGCATTTT.